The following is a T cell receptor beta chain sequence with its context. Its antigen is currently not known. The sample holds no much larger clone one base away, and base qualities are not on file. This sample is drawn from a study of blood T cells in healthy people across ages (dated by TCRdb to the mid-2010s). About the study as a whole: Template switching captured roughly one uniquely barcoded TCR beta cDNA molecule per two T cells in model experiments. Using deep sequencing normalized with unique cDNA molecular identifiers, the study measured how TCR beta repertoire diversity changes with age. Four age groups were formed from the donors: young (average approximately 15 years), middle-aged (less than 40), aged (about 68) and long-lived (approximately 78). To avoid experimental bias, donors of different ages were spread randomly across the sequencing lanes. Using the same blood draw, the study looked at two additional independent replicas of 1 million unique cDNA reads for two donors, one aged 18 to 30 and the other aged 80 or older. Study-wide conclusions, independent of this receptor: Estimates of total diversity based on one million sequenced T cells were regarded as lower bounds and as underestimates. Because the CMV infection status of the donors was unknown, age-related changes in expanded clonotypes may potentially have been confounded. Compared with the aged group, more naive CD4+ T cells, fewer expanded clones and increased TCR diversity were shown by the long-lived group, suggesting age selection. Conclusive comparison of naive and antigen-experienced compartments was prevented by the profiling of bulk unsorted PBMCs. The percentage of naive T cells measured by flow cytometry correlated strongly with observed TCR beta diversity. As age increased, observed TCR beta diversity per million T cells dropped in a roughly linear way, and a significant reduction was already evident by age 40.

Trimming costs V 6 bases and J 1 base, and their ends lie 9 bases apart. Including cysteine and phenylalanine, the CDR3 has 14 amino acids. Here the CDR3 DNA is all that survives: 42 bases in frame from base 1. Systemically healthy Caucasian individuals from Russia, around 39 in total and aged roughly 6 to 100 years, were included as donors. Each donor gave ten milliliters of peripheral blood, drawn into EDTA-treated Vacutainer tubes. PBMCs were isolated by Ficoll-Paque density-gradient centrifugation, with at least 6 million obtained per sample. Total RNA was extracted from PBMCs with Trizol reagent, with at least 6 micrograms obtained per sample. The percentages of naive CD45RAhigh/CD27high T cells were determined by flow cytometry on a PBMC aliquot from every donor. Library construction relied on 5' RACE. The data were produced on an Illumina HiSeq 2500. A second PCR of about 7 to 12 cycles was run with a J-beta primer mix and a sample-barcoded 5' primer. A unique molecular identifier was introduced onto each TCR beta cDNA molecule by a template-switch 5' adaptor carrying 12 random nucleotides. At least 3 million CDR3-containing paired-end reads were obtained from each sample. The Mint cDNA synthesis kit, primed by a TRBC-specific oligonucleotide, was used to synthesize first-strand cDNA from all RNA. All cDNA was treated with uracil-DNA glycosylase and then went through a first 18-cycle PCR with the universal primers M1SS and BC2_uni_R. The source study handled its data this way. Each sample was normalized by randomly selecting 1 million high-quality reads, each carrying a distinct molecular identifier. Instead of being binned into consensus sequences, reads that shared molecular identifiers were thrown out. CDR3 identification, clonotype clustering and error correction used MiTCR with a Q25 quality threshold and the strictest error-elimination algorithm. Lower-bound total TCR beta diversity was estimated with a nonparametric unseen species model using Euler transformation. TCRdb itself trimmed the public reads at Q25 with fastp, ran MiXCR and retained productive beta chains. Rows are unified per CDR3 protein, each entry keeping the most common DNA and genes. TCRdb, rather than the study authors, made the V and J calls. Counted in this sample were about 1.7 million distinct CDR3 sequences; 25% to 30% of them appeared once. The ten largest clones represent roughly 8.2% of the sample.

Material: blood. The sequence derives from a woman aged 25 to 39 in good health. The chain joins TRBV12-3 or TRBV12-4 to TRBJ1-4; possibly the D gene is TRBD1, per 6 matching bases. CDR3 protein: CASSKTGTNEKLFF. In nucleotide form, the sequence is TGTGCCAGCAGCAAGACAGGAACTAATGAAAAACTGTTTTTT.